Listed below are T cell receptor beta chains from one sample, sequenced in a study of blood T cell repertoires in COVID-19. The method was immunoSEQ multiplex PCR; TCRdb's version includes in-frame clones alone and lacks a portion of them. Among 95,000 to 110,000 clones, 88% were seen once, and the ten largest hold under 7%. The sample taken for sequencing was peripheral blood. The source is a man aged 45 to 65 with active or convalescent COVID-19. The CDR3 runs from the conserved cysteine through the conserved F or W. A D gene is named only where the DNA matches it firmly. Some rows mark clone size as missing; the rest say once, few, many or name a class of expanded clone.

D gene: .
clone size: once
J gene: TRBJ2-7
V gene: TRBV6-5
CDR3 protein: CASSYPVGGRNEQYF

D gene: TRBD2
clone size: .
J gene: TRBJ2-2
V gene: TRBV5-8
CDR3 protein: CASSSGTRNTGELFF

D gene: .
clone size: .
J gene: TRBJ1-4
V gene: TRBV30
CDR3 protein: CAWSVGTGSEKLFF

D gene: .
clone size: .
J gene: TRBJ2-7
V gene: TRBV27
CDR3 protein: CASSLYPGRSSYEQYF

D gene: TRBD2
clone size: .
J gene: TRBJ2-5
V gene: TRBV5-6
CDR3 protein: CASRRQGAGGQETQYF

D gene: .
clone size: .
J gene: TRBJ1-1
V gene: TRBV5-1
CDR3 protein: CASSLSGQNTEAFF

D gene: TRBD1
clone size: .
J gene: TRBJ1-5
V gene: TRBV19
CDR3 protein: CASNDRGGQPQHF

D gene: .
clone size: .
J gene: TRBJ1-2
V gene: TRBV28
CDR3 protein: CASSLFAGAEGYTF

D gene: .
clone size: .
J gene: TRBJ1-5
V gene: TRBV10-1
CDR3 protein: CASSRDSNQPQHF

D gene: .
clone size: .
J gene: TRBJ2-7
V gene: TRBV20-1
CDR3 protein: CSASRQGGEQYF

D gene: TRBD1
clone size: .
J gene: TRBJ1-1
V gene: TRBV13
CDR3 protein: CASSRGQRMNTEAFF

D gene: .
clone size: once
J gene: TRBJ1-2
V gene: TRBV4-1
CDR3 protein: CASSSTGYGYTF

D gene: TRBD2
clone size: .
J gene: TRBJ2-1
V gene: TRBV28
CDR3 protein: CASSLGLAGPYNEQFF

D gene: TRBD1
clone size: .
J gene: TRBJ1-6
V gene: TRBV6-1
CDR3 protein: CASSEAGDSWNSPLHF

D gene: .
clone size: .
J gene: TRBJ2-5
V gene: TRBV3-1/TRBV3-2
CDR3 protein: CASMRGSSVQETQYF

D gene: TRBD2
clone size: .
J gene: TRBJ2-2
V gene: TRBV4-3
CDR3 protein: CASSQAASGSSFGSGELFF

D gene: .
clone size: few
J gene: TRBJ1-6
V gene: TRBV5-5
CDR3 protein: CASSLDPGSVSMSPLHF

D gene: .
clone size: .
J gene: TRBJ1-4
V gene: TRBV28
CDR3 protein: CATNRGQINEKLFF

D gene: .
clone size: .
J gene: TRBJ1-2
V gene: TRBV24-1
CDR3 protein: CATSASGGNYGYTF

D gene: .
clone size: .
J gene: TRBJ1-1
V gene: TRBV11-2
CDR3 protein: CASSFRSGSISEAFF

D gene: .
clone size: .
J gene: TRBJ2-1
V gene: TRBV5-1
CDR3 protein: CASSLVPALSVNNEQFF

D gene: .
clone size: .
J gene: TRBJ1-1
V gene: TRBV6-5
CDR3 protein: CASSAEGGDTEAFF

D gene: .
clone size: .
J gene: TRBJ1-2
V gene: TRBV28
CDR3 protein: CASSPRVGYGYTF

D gene: TRBD1
clone size: .
J gene: TRBJ2-5
V gene: TRBV5-6
CDR3 protein: CASSLGPGQQETQYF

D gene: TRBD1
clone size: .
J gene: TRBJ2-7
V gene: TRBV19
CDR3 protein: CAGGQVPNEQYF

D gene: TRBD1
clone size: .
J gene: TRBJ1-1
V gene: TRBV5-1
CDR3 protein: CASSLAGQGNTEAFF

D gene: .
clone size: .
J gene: TRBJ2-2
V gene: TRBV7-8
CDR3 protein: CASSLLRRTNTGELFF

D gene: .
clone size: once
J gene: TRBJ2-1
V gene: TRBV28
CDR3 protein: CASTLITTPNEQFF

D gene: TRBD2
clone size: .
J gene: TRBJ2-1
V gene: TRBV2
CDR3 protein: CASSEWGLESNEQFF

D gene: .
clone size: .
J gene: TRBJ1-3
V gene: TRBV5-6
CDR3 protein: CASSLVGADSGNTIYF

D gene: .
clone size: .
J gene: TRBJ1-5
V gene: TRBV30
CDR3 protein: CAWSVQGNQPQHF

D gene: .
clone size: .
J gene: TRBJ2-5
V gene: TRBV5-8
CDR3 protein: CASSLEGAGQYF

D gene: .
clone size: .
J gene: TRBJ2-7
V gene: TRBV29-1
CDR3 protein: CSVVVSSYEQYF

D gene: .
clone size: .
J gene: TRBJ2-1
V gene: TRBV2
CDR3 protein: CASSEPFNNEQFF

D gene: .
clone size: .
J gene: TRBJ1-2
V gene: TRBV25-1
CDR3 protein: CASSEPRGFGTF

D gene: TRBD1
clone size: .
J gene: TRBJ2-2
V gene: TRBV4-2
CDR3 protein: CASSQDRGTAAGELFF

D gene: TRBD2
clone size: .
J gene: TRBJ2-3
V gene: TRBV11-2
CDR3 protein: CASSLGLAEQYF

D gene: .
clone size: .
J gene: TRBJ1-6
V gene: TRBV5-1
CDR3 protein: CASSLGQTYNSPLHF

D gene: .
clone size: .
J gene: TRBJ1-1
V gene: TRBV7-9
CDR3 protein: CASSLAAGGPKEAFF

D gene: TRBD1
clone size: .
J gene: TRBJ2-7
V gene: TRBV5-5
CDR3 protein: CASTLRTGFFDEQYF

D gene: TRBD1
clone size: .
J gene: TRBJ2-2
V gene: TRBV5-1
CDR3 protein: CASSLRQGSTGELFF

D gene: TRBD2
clone size: few
J gene: TRBJ2-3
V gene: TRBV19
CDR3 protein: CASTSGEGTDTQYF

D gene: .
clone size: .
J gene: TRBJ2-7
V gene: TRBV7-8
CDR3 protein: CASSLTSDYEQYF

D gene: .
clone size: .
J gene: TRBJ2-1
V gene: TRBV29-1
CDR3 protein: CSVERQSSYNEQFF

D gene: .
clone size: .
J gene: TRBJ1-4
V gene: TRBV28
CDR3 protein: CASSLYMGAATNEKLFF

D gene: TRBD2
clone size: .
J gene: TRBJ2-7
V gene: TRBV7-8
CDR3 protein: CASSPPLLTSTYEQYF

D gene: TRBD2
clone size: .
J gene: TRBJ2-3
V gene: TRBV19
CDR3 protein: CASTLAETTDTQYF

D gene: .
clone size: .
J gene: TRBJ2-2
V gene: TRBV30
CDR3 protein: CAWRGYGRSDTGELFF

D gene: TRBD1
clone size: .
J gene: TRBJ2-3
V gene: TRBV5-4
CDR3 protein: CASSLDRGYTDTQYF

D gene: TRBD2
clone size: .
J gene: TRBJ2-6
V gene: TRBV4-1
CDR3 protein: CASSHLLAVLSSGANVLTF